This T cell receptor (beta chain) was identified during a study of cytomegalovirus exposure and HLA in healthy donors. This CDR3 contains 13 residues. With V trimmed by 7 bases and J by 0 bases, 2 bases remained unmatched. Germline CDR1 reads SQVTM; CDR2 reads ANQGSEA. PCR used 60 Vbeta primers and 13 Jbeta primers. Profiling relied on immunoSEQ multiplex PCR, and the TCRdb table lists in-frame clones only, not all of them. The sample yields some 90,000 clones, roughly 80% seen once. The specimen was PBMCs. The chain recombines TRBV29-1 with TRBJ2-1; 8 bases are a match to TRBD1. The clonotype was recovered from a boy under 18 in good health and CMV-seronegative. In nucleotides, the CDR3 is TGCAGCGCCACAGGGGGCTCCTACAATGAGCAGTTCTTC. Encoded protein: CSATGGSYNEQFF.